The sequence of this TCR beta chain was determined in a study of technical replicates of blood from several donors. TCRdb keeps only in-frame clones here, not all; method: immunoSEQ multiplex PCR. Of about 17,000 clones detected, over 65% appear once; the ten largest clones hold around 10%. Sequenced material: PBMCs. This receptor was taken from a human donor in good health. Some clones in this sample may be carry-over from other donors' samples.

CDR3 protein: CASSETGTGELFF. In DNA, the CDR3 is TGTGCCAGCAGTGAAACGGGCACCGGGGAGCTGTTTTTT. The chain has TRBV6-1 and TRBJ2-2, with D uncertain. Germline V gene lookup returns CDR1 MNHNS and CDR2 SASEGT. The CDR3 loop spans 13 amino acids. The V and J ends lost 2 bases and 4 bases respectively, with 5 bases between them.